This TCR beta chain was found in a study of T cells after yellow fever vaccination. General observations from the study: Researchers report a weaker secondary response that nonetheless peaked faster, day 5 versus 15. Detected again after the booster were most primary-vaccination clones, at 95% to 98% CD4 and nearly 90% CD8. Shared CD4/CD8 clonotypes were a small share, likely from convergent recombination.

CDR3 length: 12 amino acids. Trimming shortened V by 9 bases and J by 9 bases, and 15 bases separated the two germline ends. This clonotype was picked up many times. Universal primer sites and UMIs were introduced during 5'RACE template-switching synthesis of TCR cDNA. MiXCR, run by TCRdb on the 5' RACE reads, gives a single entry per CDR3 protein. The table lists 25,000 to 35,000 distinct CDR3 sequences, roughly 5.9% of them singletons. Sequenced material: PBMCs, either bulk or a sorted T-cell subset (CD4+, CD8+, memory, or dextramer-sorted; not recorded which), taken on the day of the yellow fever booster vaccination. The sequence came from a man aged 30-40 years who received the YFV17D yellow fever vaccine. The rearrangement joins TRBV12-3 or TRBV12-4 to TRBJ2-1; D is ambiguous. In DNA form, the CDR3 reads TGTGCCAGTCTTGAAGGGTCCGGTGAGCAGTTCTTC. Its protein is CASLEGSGEQFF.